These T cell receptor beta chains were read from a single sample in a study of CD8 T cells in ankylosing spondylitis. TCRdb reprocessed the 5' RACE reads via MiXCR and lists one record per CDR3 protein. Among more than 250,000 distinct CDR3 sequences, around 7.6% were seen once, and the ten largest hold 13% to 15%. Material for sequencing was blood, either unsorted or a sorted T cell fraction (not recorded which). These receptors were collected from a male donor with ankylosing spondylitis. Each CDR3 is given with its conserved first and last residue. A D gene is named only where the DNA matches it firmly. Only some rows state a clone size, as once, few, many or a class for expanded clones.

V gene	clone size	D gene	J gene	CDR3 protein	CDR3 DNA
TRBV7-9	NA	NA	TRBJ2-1	CASSLAGAMGNEQFF	TGTGCCAGCAGCTTAGCGGGAGCGATGGGGAATGAGCAGTTCTTC
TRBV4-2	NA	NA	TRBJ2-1	CASSQEASSYNEQFF	TGTGCCAGCAGCCAAGAGGCTAGCAGCTACAATGAGCAGTTCTTC
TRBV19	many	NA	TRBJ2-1	CASSMSIQQFF	TGTGCCAGTAGTATGTCGATTCAGCAGTTCTTC
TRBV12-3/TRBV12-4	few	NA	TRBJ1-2	CASSLALLVSGYTF	TGTGCCAGCAGTTTAGCGCTTCTTGTCTCTGGCTACACCTTC
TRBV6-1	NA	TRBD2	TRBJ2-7	CASSVTSGSGEQYF	TGTGCCAGCAGTGTGACTAGCGGGAGCGGCGAGCAGTACTTC
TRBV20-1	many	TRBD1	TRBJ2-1	CSADPGQGSYEQFF	TGCAGTGCTGATCCGGGACAGGGTTCTTATGAGCAGTTCTTC
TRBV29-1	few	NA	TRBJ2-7	CSVGRRNYEQYF	TGCAGCGTTGGACGGCGGAACTACGAGCAGTACTTC
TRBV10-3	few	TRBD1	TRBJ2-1	CAISDRGYNEQFF	TGTGCCATCAGTGACAGGGGGTACAATGAGCAGTTCTTC
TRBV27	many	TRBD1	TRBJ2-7	CASSLRQGSYEQYF	TGTGCCAGCAGTTTACGACAGGGATCCTACGAGCAGTACTTC
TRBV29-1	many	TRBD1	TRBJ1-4	CSATGTGNEKLFF	TGCAGCGCCACCGGGACAGGGAATGAAAAACTGTTTTTT
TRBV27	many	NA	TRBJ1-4	CASSFPGDEKLFF	TGTGCCAGCAGTTTCCCGGGGGATGAAAAACTGTTTTTT
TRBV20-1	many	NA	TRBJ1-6	CSAGLPLGNSPLHF	TGCAGTGCCGGCCTACCTCTAGGAAATTCACCCCTCCACTTT
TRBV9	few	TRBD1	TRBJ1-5	CASSPTGGLWQPQHF	TGTGCCAGCAGCCCGACAGGGGGCTTGTGGCAGCCCCAGCATTTT
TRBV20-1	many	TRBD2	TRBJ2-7	CSARSILDLAGDEQYF	TGCAGTGCTAGGTCTATACTGGATCTCGCGGGAGATGAGCAGTACTTC
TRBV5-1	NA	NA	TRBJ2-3	CASHSGPNTDTQYF	TGCGCCAGCCACTCGGGACCCAACACAGATACGCAGTATTTT
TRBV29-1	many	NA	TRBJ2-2	CSAHVTGELFF	TGCAGCGCCCATGTCACCGGGGAGCTGTTTTTT
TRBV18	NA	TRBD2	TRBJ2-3	CASSPGAGGGGTDTQYF	TGTGCCAGCTCACCAGGAGCGGGAGGTGGGGGCACAGATACGCAGTATTTT
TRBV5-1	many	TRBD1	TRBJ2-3	CASSLRGQGGDTQYF	TGCGCCAGCAGCCTCCGGGGACAGGGTGGAGATACGCAGTATTTT